The source of this T cell receptor beta chain is a study of PD-1 blockade in classical Hodgkin lymphoma (dated by TCRdb to 2020 to 2021). The study in broad terms: Nivolumab dosing was 3 mg/kg intravenously every 2 weeks, continuing until either disease progression or unacceptable toxicity. To define a peripheral blood immune signature of response to PD-1 blockade in classical Hodgkin lymphoma, the study combined TCR beta sequencing with CyTOF. What the research found in general, with its limitations: Baseline diversity similar to that of newly diagnosed patients was observed in trial patients achieving complete response, whereas significantly lower diversity was observed in partial responders and progressors. Baseline TCR diversity was reported to be lower in newly diagnosed patients than in healthy donors and to be lower still in relapsed/refractory patients. Lower diversity was observed in patients in whom nivolumab was started less than 1 year after ASCT, and these patients were excluded from later analyses so that confounding by immune reconstitution would be avoided. CD4+ but not CD8+ TCR diversity rose significantly by C4D1 (p=0.0027 vs p=0.16), most apparent in complete responders (p=0.02). The study was limited to a single clinical trial cohort, and causes of repertoire differences, possibly disease activity or prior therapy, remained undefined.

From a lookup of the germline V gene, CDR1 and CDR2 are MDHEN and SYDVKM. V was cut back by 3 bases and J by 0 bases, leaving a gap of 14 bases between them. From the cysteine through the phenylalanine, the CDR3 covers 16 amino acids. Only the CDR3 DNA is retained, 48 bases long and in frame from the first base. In regard to this clone: Its antigen is not yet known. No base qualities exist here, and no much larger clone lies one base off it.

Genomic DNA was isolated using the Qiagen DNeasy kit from unsorted PBMCs as well as from negatively selected CD4+ and CD8+ fractions. Using primers that anneal to V and J segments, immunoSEQ multiplex PCR amplified the TCR beta CDR3 regions. Amplification bias was minimized using a synthetic immune receptor repertoire, and residual bias was removed computationally after sequencing. The source study handled its data this way. Custom Python scripts were used to quantify repertoire diversity as the Shannon entropy index. Unsorted, CD4+ and CD8+ repertoires were analyzed separately, except for combined analyses in which CD4+ and CD8+ sequences were merged in silico. A clone was considered expanded if an increase in frequency of at least 2-fold after treatment relative to C1D1 was found, and a pseudocount of 0.5 was applied to clones undetected at baseline. Singleton clones were defined as clones with 0 or 1 copy at C1D1, and non-singleton clones were defined as clones with 2 or more copies. Clones expanded in unsorted samples were assigned a CD4+, CD8+ or unknown annotation through matching of protein sequences in sorted samples from the same patient. Wilcoxon tests were applied to paired samples to test diversity changes from C1D1 to C4D1. TCRdb holds this immuneACCESS table with in-frame rearrangements only. Some clones are missing; in checked studies, unresolved V genes explain under half, and the rest has no known cause. The V and J calls and clone size are taken from that table; D and trimming were inferred from the DNA. This sample gives about 110,000 clones in total; roughly nine tenths of them show up just once. The ten largest clonotypes hold 15% to 20% of the sample.

The time point label of this sample denotes: cycle 2 day 1 (C2D1) of nivolumab. Every trial patient had relapsed after autologous stem cell transplantation, and cohorts A, B and C differed in prior brentuximab vedotin exposure. The trial cohort comprised 56 patients with relapsed/refractory classical Hodgkin lymphoma whose best overall responses were complete response, partial response or progressive disease. Single-agent nivolumab was administered to trial patients in the multi-cohort phase II CheckMate 205 trial. Best overall response was determined by an independent review committee according to the 2007 International Working Group response criteria. Trial PBMCs were collected just before the start of nivolumab (C1D1) and during therapy at cycle 2 day 1 and cycle 4 day 1. Peripheral blood was collected in 8 mL Vacutainer Cell Preparation Tubes, from which PBMCs were isolated by centrifugation and then cryopreserved.

This TCR derives from a human donor with classical Hodgkin lymphoma. The sequence is built from TRBV28 and TRBJ1-1; there is no confident call for the D gene. The sample here was peripheral blood mononuclear cells (PBMCs), taken before the second cycle of nivolumab. The DNA is as follows: TGTGCCAGCAGTTTTCGGCGTTTTCTAGTGAACACTGAAGCTTTCTTT. Translated, this gives CASSFRRFLVNTEAFF.